Here is one TCR beta chain with its context. Its antigen is currently unknown. The data belong to a study of CD8+ T cells in alopecia areata. In the study overall: Dosing spanned 6 to 18 months on tofacitinib, then 6 months off drug. Study-wide points: Under tofacitinib, fewer expanded CD8+ clones appeared among the top 100 scalp clones. Although TCR sharing was seen in mice, sharing across patients was less clear, possibly for HLA-related reasons.

As for treatment: oral pan-JAK inhibitor, 5-10 mg twice daily. PBMCs yielded sorted CD4+ and CD8+ T cells. CDR3 length: 14 residues. The V and J ends lost 3 bases and 4 bases, in that order; junction bases with no gene match: 1. The germline V gene has CDR1 SGDLS and CDR2 YYNGEE. Extracted RNA was reverse transcribed, and the resulting cDNA served as sequencing template. TCRdb's table, derived via immunoSEQ multiplex PCR, lists solely in-frame clones and lacks some. The sample consists of 64,000 or so clones, 35% to 55% of them appearing once. The specimen was CD8+ T cells sorted from blood, collected around week 37, from a patient treated with tofacitinib. The chain couples TRBV9 to TRBJ2-6; 7 bases line up with TRBD2. This clonotype was obtained from a human donor with alopecia areata. In DNA form, the CDR3 reads TGTGCCAGCAGCGGAGCGGGAGGGGCCAACGTCCTGACTTTC. Protein: CASSGAGGANVLTF.